This T cell receptor beta chain was sequenced in a study of blood T cell repertoires in COVID-19. Clones were sequenced by immunoSEQ multiplex PCR, and TCRdb holds only the in-frame ones, with some missing. There are about 140,000 clones in the sample; 76% occur only once, and 4.5% to 5% lies in the top ten. This CDR3 has 13 amino acids. Germline values: CDR1 SGHTA, CDR2 FQGNSA. The V end lost 4 bases, the J end lost 4 bases, and 10 bases lay between the germline ends. The sequencing input was peripheral blood. This receptor was identified in a woman of 80 years or more with active or convalescent COVID-19. The chain joins TRBV7-2 to TRBJ1-1; D is unresolved. The CDR3 sequence is CASSSNTITEAFF. The CDR3, as DNA: TGTGCCAGCAGCTCCAACACAATCACTGAAGCTTTCTTT.